The next 25 T cell receptor beta chains were all read from a single sample in a study of neurological immune-mediated disorders. TCRdb analysed the 5' RACE reads with MiXCR anew, one entry per CDR3 protein. The sample holds about 52,000 distinct CDR3 sequences, over 3.5% seen once. The sequenced material came from PBMCs. Receptors were obtained from a man in his 60s with multiple sclerosis.

This clonotype was found many times. The rearrangement joins TRBV9 to TRBJ2-7; 8 nucleotides agree with TRBD2. CDR3 length equals 16 residues. Germline CDR1 reads SGDLS; CDR2 reads YYNGEE. J lost 2 bases, V lost 0 bases, and 7 bases had no gene match. The CDR3: CASSVATSGGPYEQYF. DNA of the CDR3: TGTGCCAGCAGCGTAGCTACCAGCGGGGGCCCCTACGAGCAGTACTTC.

This clonotype was detected ten times or more. Here the CDR3 DNA reads TGCAGCGGAACCGGGACTAGCGGGGCAGATACGCAGTATTTT. Protein product: CSGTGTSGADTQYF. The chain has TRBV20-1 and TRBJ2-3; the match to TRBD2 covers 13 bases. CDR3 size: 14 residues. Germline V gives CDR1 DFQATT, CDR2 SNEGSKA (reference sequence).

The J gene is TRBJ1-2, the V gene TRBV20-1; TRBD1 might be the D (5 bases). CDR3 length: 13 amino acids. Trimming pared 2 bases from V and 8 bases from J, leaving 15 bases between. Per the germline V gene, CDR1 is DFQATT and CDR2 is SNEGSKA (reference sequence). The CDR3 DNA sequence: TGCAGTGCTAGACCCGGGACCCAAGGAGGCTACACCTTC. Amino acids: CSARPGTQGGYTF.

There are many counts of this clonotype. The chain carries TRBV5-1 and TRBJ1-1; D possibly corresponds to TRBD1 (6 bases). CDR3 length: 16 amino acids. V was pared by 3 bases and J by 0 bases, with 15 bases between. Germline V lookup: CDR1 SGHRS, CDR2 YFSETQ. Written as DNA, the CDR3 is TGCGCCAGCAGCTCGACCGTGACAGGTATGAACACTGAAGCTTTCTTT. Translated, it gives CASSSTVTGMNTEAFF.

This clonotype was picked up many times. The chain recombines TRBV10-2 with TRBJ1-1; D is ambiguous. Trimming took 10 bases from V and 1 from J, leaving 13 bases between them. CDR3 length: 13 amino acids. Germline values: CDR1 WSHSY, CDR2 SAAADI. Here the CDR3 DNA reads TGCGCCATCAAGTCACAGAGGAACACTGAAGCTTTCTTT. It yields the protein CAIKSQRNTEAFF.

Ten or more counts support this clonotype. The chain joins TRBV12-3 or TRBV12-4 to TRBJ1-1; the D is unclear. Trimming stripped 7 bases from V and 0 bases from J, with 12 bases between. The CDR3 sequence is 14 residues long. The CDR3 DNA reads as TGTGCCAGCATCCTAAGGGCAATGAACACTGAAGCTTTCTTT. This gives the protein CASILRAMNTEAFF.

This clonotype was counted at least ten times. The chain combines TRBV29-1 with TRBJ2-1, with 11 bases identical to TRBD1. Germline V lookup: CDR1 SQVTM, CDR2 ANQGSEA. This CDR3 comprises 15 residues. Trimming removed 1 base from V and 7 bases from J; junction bases left unmatched: 6. CDR3 coding DNA: TGCAGCGTTGAAGTCGGGACAGGGGGTAAGAATGAGCAGTTCTTC. Translation gives CSVEVGTGGKNEQFF.

Ten or more counts support this clonotype. The chain couples TRBV5-1 to TRBJ1-3; no reliable D call. Germline CDR1 SGHRS, CDR2 YFSETQ. V lost 0 bases, J lost 2 bases, and 9 bases lay in between. This CDR3 is 15 amino acids long. CDR3 region: CASSLGPGAGNTIYF. The CDR3 coding sequence is TGCGCCAGCAGCTTGGGCCCAGGCGCTGGAAACACCATATATTTT.

This clonotype was found many times. The chain couples TRBV27 to TRBJ2-5, with 9 nucleotides matching TRBD1. J gave up 5 bases and V 4 bases, and 5 bases lay outside the gene matches. Germline V gene sequence: CDR1 MNHEY, CDR2 SMNVEV (reference sequence). The length of the CDR3 is 14 residues. CDR3 coding DNA: TGTGCCAGCAGTTCGGACAGGGGATGGGAGACCCAGTACTTC. Residues: CASSSDRGWETQYF.

This clonotype has ten or more counts. The rearrangement joins TRBV6-1 to TRBJ1-6; the D is unclear. V was trimmed by 4 bases and J by 6 bases, leaving 16 bases between them. Per the germline V gene, CDR1 is MNHNS and CDR2 is SASEGT. The CDR3 consists of 16 residues. The CDR3 DNA follows: TGTGCCAGCAGTGTTGCCGCGGCTGGGTCTAATTCACCCCTCCACTTT. This codes for CASSVAAAGSNSPLHF.

In its sample, this clonotype was seen a few times. V and J are TRBV12-3 or TRBV12-4 and TRBJ2-7, with TRBD1 as a possible D gene (6 bases). Trimming left V 5 bases short and J 3 bases short, with 14 bases between. The CDR3 length is 14 residues. Written as DNA, the CDR3 is TGTGCCAGCAGTAAAACAGGGTCCCTCTACGAGCAGTACTTC. Translated: CASSKTGSLYEQYF.

The rearrangement joins TRBV5-5 to TRBJ2-7, with TRBD1 matching 7 bases. Germline V gene data show CDR1 as SGHKS and CDR2 as YYEKEE (reference sequence). There are 16 residues in the CDR3. J was trimmed by 0 bases and V by 4 bases; bases with no gene match: 10. CDR3 sequence (DNA): TGTGCCAGCAGCAAGCCTTTGGGACAGTCCTCCTACGAGCAGTACTTC. Protein product: CASSKPLGQSSYEQYF.

This clonotype showed up many times. The chain combines TRBV28 with TRBJ2-1; maybe TRBD2 (6 bases). The CDR3 is 13 amino acids. Germline V lookup: CDR1 MDHEN, CDR2 SYDVKM. Trimming shortened V by 7 bases and J by 6 bases, and 13 bases separated the two germline ends. CDR3: CASMGTLSNEQFF. The CDR3 DNA sequence: TGTGCCAGCATGGGGACTTTGTCCAATGAGCAGTTCTTC.

This clonotype came up many times. This rearrangement joins TRBV27 to TRBJ2-3; 8 bases align to TRBD1. This CDR3 has 16 residues. V was clipped by 9 bases and J by 1 base; unmatched bases: 12. Per germline, CDR1 MNHEY and CDR2 SMNVEV (reference sequence). The CDR3 here is CASTARQGRGTDTQYF. In nucleotides, the CDR3 is TGTGCCAGTACGGCCAGACAGGGGAGAGGCACAGATACGCAGTATTTT.

This clonotype was counted at least ten times. The chain links TRBV12-3 or TRBV12-4 to TRBJ1-1, with TRBD1 matching over 7 bases. Losses at the gene ends were 8 bases for V and 0 bases for J; bases not matched to a gene: 6. The CDR3 runs 14 residues. The CDR3 reads CASGSGTVNTEAFF. DNA for the CDR3: TGTGCCAGCGGGTCCGGGACAGTGAACACTGAAGCTTTCTTT.

This clonotype was picked up many times. It may be a read error: a sequence one base away is much more abundant. This chain uses TRBV5-6 with TRBJ1-2, with D tentatively TRBD1 (5 bases). The CDR3 length is 15 residues. Per the germline V gene, CDR1 is SGHDT and CDR2 is YYEEEE. The germline V and J ends were trimmed by 0 bases and 6 bases, with 15 bases remaining between them. CDR3 amino acids: CASSLAGAGYNGYTF. CDR3 in DNA: TGTGCCAGCAGCTTGGCCGGAGCAGGGTACAATGGCTACACCTTC.

This clonotype was detected ten times or more. The rearrangement joins TRBV5-1 to TRBJ2-1; 9 bases are a match to TRBD2. Germline assignment: CDR1 SGHRS and CDR2 YFSETQ. The V and J ends lost 4 bases and 4 bases, in that order; junction bases with no gene match: 9. This CDR3 is built from 16 residues. CDR3 amino acids: CASSVVGSGGYNEQFF. In nucleotides, the CDR3 is TGCGCCAGCAGCGTGGTCGGTAGCGGGGGTTACAATGAGCAGTTCTTC.

This clonotype showed up many times. This chain joins TRBV5-1 and TRBJ2-6, with TRBD2 matching 7 bases. The V segment lost 2 bases and the J segment 0 bases; nucleotides outside the gene matches: 5. The CDR3 is 17 residues long. The V gene's germline CDR1 is SGHRS and CDR2 YFSETQ. CDR3 in DNA: TGCGCCAGCAGCTTACCGGGACTATCCTCTGGGGCCAACGTCCTGACTTTC. Translated, it gives CASSLPGLSSGANVLTF.

This clonotype was counted a few times. J is TRBJ1-1 and V is TRBV10-1; D is unresolved. The CDR3 has 15 amino acids. Germline assignment: CDR1 WNHNN and CDR2 SYGVQD (reference sequence). V dropped 6 bases and J dropped 1 base, with 15 bases sitting between them. CDR3 DNA: TGCGCCAGCAGCGGGTTTGGGGTTCCGAACACTGAAGCTTTCTTT. As protein: CASSGFGVPNTEAFF.

In this sample, this clonotype turned up many times. The CDR3 loop is CASSLDTGISETQYF. The CDR3 DNA reads TGTGCCAGCAGCTTGGATACGGGGATCTCGGAGACCCAGTACTTC. The chain couples TRBV7-9 to TRBJ2-5, with a tentative D call TRBD2 (5 bases). V was clipped by 3 bases and J by 5 bases, with 16 bases between them. This CDR3 comprises 15 residues. CDR1 SEHNR and CDR2 FQNEAQ come from the germline V gene (reference sequence).

Ten or more counts support this clonotype. The gene calls are TRBV29-1 and TRBJ2-7, with 11 nucleotides matching TRBD1. CDR1 is SQVTM, CDR2 ANQGSEA, per germline. There are 14 residues in the CDR3. Losses at the gene ends were 5 bases for V and 1 base for J; bases not matched to a gene: 4. The CDR3 protein is CSVSRDRGSYEQYF. As DNA, the CDR3 is TGCAGCGTTTCCCGGGACAGGGGGTCCTACGAGCAGTACTTC.

This clonotype was found many times. The chain is built from TRBV11-2 and TRBJ2-1; 14 bases match TRBD2. This CDR3 has 15 amino acids. Germline V lookup: CDR1 SGHAT, CDR2 FQNNGV. The V segment lost 3 bases and the J segment 8 bases; nucleotides outside the gene matches: 3. As DNA, the CDR3 is TGTGCCAGCAGCTTTGGGACTAGCGGGAGCGATGAGCAGTTCTTC. This sequence encodes CASSFGTSGSDEQFF. Full variable domain (rest looked up from reference TRBV11-2 and TRBJ2-1): EAGVAQSPRYKIIEKRQSVAFWCNPISGHATLYWYQQILGQGPKLLIQFQNNGVVDDSQLPKDRFSAERLKGVDSTLKIQPAKLEDSAVYLCASSFGTSGSDEQFFGPGTRLTVL.

The sample holds many counts of this clonotype. Here the CDR3 reads CASSDRDSYNEQFF. Written as DNA, the CDR3 is TGTGCCAGCAGCGACCGGGACAGTTACAATGAGCAGTTCTTC. The chain has TRBV5-6 and TRBJ2-1; 7 nucleotides agree with TRBD1. The CDR3 is 14 residues long. The germline V gene encodes CDR1 SGHDT and CDR2 YYEEEE. V gave up 4 bases and J gave up 4 bases; unmatched junction bases: 5.

By frequency in the sample, this clonotype is medium-sized (0.01 to 0.1%). The rearrangement links TRBV29-1 to TRBJ2-7; no clear D. This CDR3 is 15 amino acids long. V lost 1 base and J lost 3, with 16 bases in between. From germline, CDR1 is SQVTM and CDR2 ANQGSEA. The CDR3 region is CSVEAPAPASYEQYF. As DNA, the CDR3 is TGCAGCGTTGAAGCTCCCGCGCCAGCTAGCTACGAGCAGTACTTC.

This clonotype has a handful of counts. The CDR3 spells CASSPPGGEGETQYF. The CDR3 nucleotides read TGTGCCAGCTCACCACCCGGGGGAGAAGGAGAGACCCAGTACTTC. The chain combines TRBV18 with TRBJ2-5; TRBD2 might be the D (6 bases). Germline loops: CDR1 KGHSH, CDR2 LQKENI. V lost 0 bases and J 4 bases, leaving 12 bases between the germline ends. The CDR3 is 15 amino acids. The variable domain in full, with the rest retrieved from reference TRBV18 and TRBJ2-5, is NAGVMQNPRHLVRRRGQEARLRCSPMKGHSHVYWYRQLPEEGLKFMVYLQKENIIDESGMPKERFSAEFPKEGPSILRIQQVVRGDSAAYFCASSPPGGEGETQYFGPGTRLLVL.